This entry lists 23 T cell receptor beta chains sequenced from one sample in a study of identical twins (dated by TCRdb to the mid-2010s). Libraries were built with 5' RACE. The sample was run on an Illumina HiSeq 2000. TCRdb applied fastp at Q25 and MiXCR to the public reads, then kept only in-frame beta chains. Records with the same CDR3 protein are collapsed into one entry carrying the most frequent genes and DNA. The sample table records 400,000 to 600,000 distinct CDR3 sequences; 20% to 25% of these occur just once. Of the sample, 0.4% to 0.6% is held by the ten largest clones. The data were also submitted as part of a second study, on yellow fever vaccine responses in identical twins.

Specimen: CD4+ T cells sorted from blood. The receptor source for this set is a woman younger than 35 in good health.

The genes are TRBV11-1 and TRBJ1-2; maybe TRBD1 (5 bases). The germline gives CDR1 SGHAT, CDR2 FQDESV (reference sequence). The CDR3 contains 20 residues. V lost 2 bases and J 4 bases, leaving 29 bases between the germline ends. DNA of the CDR3: TGTGCCAGCAGCTTAAAGCCTTACCCAGGGCGCCTTCCTTCTCCCTATGGCTACACCTTC. Amino acids: CASSLKPYPGRLPSPYGYTF.

This clonotype was found once. This rearrangement joins TRBV5-5 to TRBJ2-5, with a weak D call TRBD2 (6 bases). The CDR3 is 14 amino acids. The V and J ends lost 4 bases and 5 bases respectively, with 15 bases between them. Germline V lookup: CDR1 SGHKS, CDR2 YYEKEE (reference sequence). CDR3 sequence: CASSPAVGGETQYF. The CDR3 DNA is TGTGCCAGCAGCCCGGCGGTGGGAGGTGAGACCCAGTACTTC.

The chain uses TRBV11-2 and TRBJ2-3; unclear D gene. The V gene's germline CDR1 is SGHAT and CDR2 FQNNGV. Trimming cost V 1 base and J 4 bases, with 12 bases left between them. The CDR3 loop spans 15 amino acids. CDR3 sequence (DNA): TGTGCCAGCAGCTTAGGTGCCCCAAGGGCAGATACGCAGTATTTT. Protein sequence: CASSLGAPRADTQYF. The full variable domain, rest sourced from reference TRBV11-2 and TRBJ2-3, is EAGVAQSPRYKIIEKRQSVAFWCNPISGHATLYWYQQILGQGPKLLIQFQNNGVVDDSQLPKDRFSAERLKGVDSTLKIQPAKLEDSAVYLCASSLGAPRADTQYFGPGTRLTVL.

This clonotype was counted only a few times. The chain carries TRBV7-3 and TRBJ2-3; TRBD1 aligns across 9 bases. The CDR3 loop spans 16 amino acids. The V gene's germline CDR1 is SGHTA and CDR2 FQGTGA. Losses at the gene ends were 5 bases for V and 5 bases for J; bases not matched to a gene: 11. The CDR3 DNA follows: TGTGCCAGCAGCCCCTACCGGACAGGGGCCGGAGATACGCAGTATTTT. Translating it yields CASSPYRTGAGDTQYF.

This clonotype was observed a few times. The chain has TRBV12-3 or TRBV12-4 and TRBJ2-1; 10 bases agree with TRBD2. The CDR3 loop spans 14 amino acids. The ends lost 9 bases at V and 4 bases at J; junction bases unmatched: 6. In nucleotides, the CDR3 is TGTGCCAGTGAGGCTAGCGGGAGTTACAATGAGCAGTTCTTC. Translation gives CASEASGSYNEQFF.

This clonotype was recorded a few times. The chain employs TRBV20-1 and TRBJ2-7; D is possibly TRBD1 (5 bases). The CDR3 runs 13 residues. From germline, CDR1 is DFQATT and CDR2 SNEGSKA (reference sequence). Trimming stripped 1 base from V and 6 bases from J, with 13 bases between. The CDR3 loop reads CSARVWAGPEQYV. The DNA for the CDR3 is TGCAGTGCTAGAGTATGGGCAGGGCCCGAGCAGTACGTC.

CDR3 DNA: TGCGCCAGCAGTGAGGAATGGAGTCAGGAGCGGGATACGCAGTATTTT. This encodes CASSEEWSQERDTQYF. The J gene is TRBJ2-3, the V gene TRBV10-1; D possibly corresponds to TRBD2 (5 bases). Germline CDR1 WNHNN, CDR2 SYGVQD (reference sequence). V was trimmed by 2 bases and J by 6 bases, leaving 18 bases between them. This CDR3 has 16 amino acids.

This clonotype was counted only a few times. The V and J genes are TRBV2 and TRBJ2-5; no clear D. CDR1 SNHLY and CDR2 FYNNEI come from the germline V gene. V dropped 1 base and J dropped 3 bases, with 6 bases sitting between them. The length of the CDR3 is 13 residues. CDR3 region: CASSEGAKETQYF. The CDR3 coding sequence is TGTGCCAGCAGTGAAGGGGCGAAAGAGACCCAGTACTTC. The full variable domain, completed using reference TRBV2 and TRBJ2-5, is EPEVTQTPSHQVTQMGQEVILRCVPISNHLYFYWYRQILGQKVEFLVSFYNNEISEKSEIFDDQFSVERPDGSNFTLKIRSTKLEDSAMYFCASSEGAKETQYFGPGTRLLVL.

The chain has TRBV3-1 and TRBJ1-6; D is ambiguous. This CDR3 has 13 residues. V gave up 8 bases and J gave up 9 bases, with 14 bases separating them. CDR1 and CDR2 (germline): LGHDT, YNNKEL (reference sequence). The CDR3 nucleotides read TGTGCCAGCTGGGAGGGCTCTGGTTCACCCCTCCACTTT. Amino acid sequence: CASWEGSGSPLHF. Combining the CDR3 with reference TRBV3-1 and TRBJ1-6 gives the whole variable domain DTAVSQTPKYLVTQMGNDKSIKCEQNLGHDTMYWYKQDSKKFLKIMFSYNNKELIINETVPNRFSPKSPDKAHLNLHINSLELGDSAVYFCASWEGSGSPLHFGNGTRLTVT.

This clonotype was seen a handful of times. The genes are TRBV6-5 and TRBJ1-2, with D unresolved. Trimming stripped 1 base from V and 1 base from J, with 10 bases between. The CDR3 loop spans 15 amino acids. Germline V gene sequence: CDR1 MNHEY, CDR2 SVGAGI. Here the CDR3 DNA reads TGTGCCAGCAGTTACTATCGGACCTATAACTATGGCTACACCTTC. Protein: CASSYYRTYNYGYTF.

The genes are TRBV2 and TRBJ2-7; a possible D gene is TRBD2 (6 bases). CDR3 length: 16 residues. The germline V gene encodes CDR1 SNHLY and CDR2 FYNNEI. V lost 3 bases and J lost 0, with 15 bases in between. The CDR3 region has the DNA TGTGCCAGCAGTGATACCCGGGGGAGGAGCTCCTACGAGCAGTACTTC. It yields the protein CASSDTRGRSSYEQYF.

This clonotype has only a few counts. J is TRBJ2-1 and V is TRBV9, with 11 bases that match TRBD2. The ends lost 4 bases at V and 8 bases at J; junction bases unmatched: 11. Germline CDR1 reads SGDLS; CDR2 reads YYNGEE. The CDR3 covers 16 residues. CDR3 in amino acids: CASSLTSGTRGDEQFF. The DNA for the CDR3 is TGTGCCAGCAGCTTGACTAGCGGGACGCGTGGCGATGAGCAGTTCTTC.

V usage is TRBV12-5 and J usage is TRBJ2-2; 13 bases are a match to TRBD2. CDR1 is LGHNT and CDR2 is FRNRAP in the germline V gene. The CDR3 sequence is 20 residues long. With 6 bases clipped from V and 5 bases from J, the junction kept 18 bases outside the gene matches. The CDR3: CASGLNPGTSGTPGTGELFF. The CDR3 DNA reads as TGTGCTAGTGGCCTTAACCCCGGGACTAGCGGGACCCCGGGGACCGGGGAGCTGTTTTTT.

Turning to this clonotype: This may stem from a read error, because a much larger clone lies one nucleotide away. V usage is TRBV12-3 or TRBV12-4 and J usage is TRBJ2-7, with D perhaps matching TRBD1 or TRBD2 (6 bases each). This CDR3 has 17 amino acids. The DNA of the CDR3 is TGTGCCTGCAGTTTAGGGGGGCAAAATAGGATCTCCTACGAGCAGTACTTC. Its protein product is CACSLGGQNRISYEQYF.

This clonotype turned up a few times. The chain uses TRBV2 and TRBJ2-1; 8 bases map to TRBD1. V dropped 3 bases and J dropped 7; count of bases not matched to a gene: 8. Germline V gene data show CDR1 as SNHLY and CDR2 as FYNNEI. The CDR3 loop spans 15 amino acids. CDR3 amino acids: CASSDEQGALNEQFF. DNA for the CDR3: TGTGCCAGCAGTGACGAGCAGGGGGCCCTTAATGAGCAGTTCTTC.

The table lists this clonotype with a few counts. The chain carries TRBV14 and TRBJ1-1; TRBD1 is a possible D gene (5 bases). The CDR3 sequence is 13 residues long. Trimming stripped 6 bases from V and 4 bases from J, with 12 bases between. Germline values: CDR1 SGHDN, CDR2 FVKESK. This CDR3 is CASRGVVGTEAFF. The DNA for the CDR3 is TGTGCCAGCAGAGGGGTTGTGGGCACTGAAGCTTTCTTT.

The J gene is TRBJ1-2, the V gene TRBV20-1, with no clear D. V was pared by 3 bases and J by 2 bases, with 4 bases between. Looked up from germline, CDR1 is DFQATT and CDR2 is SNEGSKA (reference sequence). This CDR3 has 11 amino acids. CDR3 nucleotides: TGCAGTGCTAGCAGGAACTATGGCTACACCTTC. Protein sequence: CSASRNYGYTF.

This clonotype was counted only a few times. The rearrangement uses TRBV20-1 and TRBJ2-1, with 11 bases identical to TRBD2. CDR3 size: 15 residues. Unmatched junction bases numbered 5, after V lost 3 bases and J lost 4 bases. Germline lookup yields CDR1 DFQATT and CDR2 SNEGSKA (reference sequence). CDR3 residues: CSARPGLAVYNEQFF. The DNA for the CDR3 is TGCAGTGCTAGGCCGGGACTAGCGGTATACAATGAGCAGTTCTTC.

The V and J genes are TRBV9 and TRBJ2-2, with TRBD2 identical over 7 bases. Germline V lookup: CDR1 SGDLS, CDR2 YYNGEE. The J segment lost 0 bases and the V segment lost 3 bases, leaving 11 bases of the junction unmatched. CDR3 length equals 18 residues. The CDR3 protein is CASSARRAGLPNTGELFF. CDR3 nucleotide sequence: TGTGCCAGCAGCGCCAGAAGGGCGGGACTACCGAACACCGGGGAGCTGTTTTTT.

V gene TRBV5-1 combines with J gene TRBJ2-3; 10 nucleotides align to TRBD2. The CDR3 extends over 16 amino acids. V trimming: 2 bases; J trimming: 4 bases; junction bases outside the gene matches: 7. Germline V gene lookup returns CDR1 SGHRS and CDR2 YFSETQ. DNA of the CDR3: TGCGCCAGCAGCTTACTTAGCGGGAGGATTCCAGATACGCAGTATTTT. This translates into CASSLLSGRIPDTQYF.

V usage is TRBV20-1 and J usage is TRBJ2-5; weak D call: TRBD2 (6 bases). V dropped 5 bases and J dropped 9 bases, with 13 bases sitting between them. Germline CDR1 reads DFQATT; CDR2 reads SNEGSKA (reference sequence). The CDR3 contains 11 residues. CDR3 loop: CSARGSVAQYF. DNA for the CDR3: TGCAGTGCTCGGGGGAGTGTCGCCCAGTACTTC.

This clonotype was observed a handful of times. CDR3 sequence reads: CASSQDAWTGTGETQYF. The CDR3 DNA reads as TGCGCCAGCAGCCAAGATGCCTGGACAGGAACGGGGGAGACCCAGTACTTC. This rearrangement joins TRBV4-1 to TRBJ2-5; 7 bases fit TRBD1. CDR3 length equals 17 residues. With 0 bases clipped from V and 5 bases from J, the junction kept 12 bases outside the gene matches. Germline lookup yields CDR1 MGHRA and CDR2 YSYEKL.

CDR3 sequence (DNA): TGCAGTGCTAGAGTGAAAGGGAACACCGGGGAGCTGTTTTTT. Encoded protein: CSARVKGNTGELFF. The rearrangement links TRBV20-1 to TRBJ2-2; D remains unclear. Germline V gene sequence: CDR1 DFQATT, CDR2 SNEGSKA (reference sequence). V was trimmed by 1 base and J by 1 base, leaving 7 bases between them. This CDR3 comprises 14 residues.